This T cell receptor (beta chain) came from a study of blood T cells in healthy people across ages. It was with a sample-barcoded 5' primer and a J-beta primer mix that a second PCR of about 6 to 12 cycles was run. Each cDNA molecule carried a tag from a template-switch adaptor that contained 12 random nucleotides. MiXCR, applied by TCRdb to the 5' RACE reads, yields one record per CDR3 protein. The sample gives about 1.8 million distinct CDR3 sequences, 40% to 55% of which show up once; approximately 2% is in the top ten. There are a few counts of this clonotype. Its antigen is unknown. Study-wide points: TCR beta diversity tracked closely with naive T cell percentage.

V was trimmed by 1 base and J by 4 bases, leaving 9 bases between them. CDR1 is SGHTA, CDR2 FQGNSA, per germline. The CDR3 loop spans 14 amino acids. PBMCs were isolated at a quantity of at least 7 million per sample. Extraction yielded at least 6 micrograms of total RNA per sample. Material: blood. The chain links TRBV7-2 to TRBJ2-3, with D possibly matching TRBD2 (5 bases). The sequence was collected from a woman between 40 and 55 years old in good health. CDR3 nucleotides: TGTGCCAGCAGCTTAGTTCGCGGGTCAGATACGCAGTATTTT. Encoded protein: CASSLVRGSDTQYF.